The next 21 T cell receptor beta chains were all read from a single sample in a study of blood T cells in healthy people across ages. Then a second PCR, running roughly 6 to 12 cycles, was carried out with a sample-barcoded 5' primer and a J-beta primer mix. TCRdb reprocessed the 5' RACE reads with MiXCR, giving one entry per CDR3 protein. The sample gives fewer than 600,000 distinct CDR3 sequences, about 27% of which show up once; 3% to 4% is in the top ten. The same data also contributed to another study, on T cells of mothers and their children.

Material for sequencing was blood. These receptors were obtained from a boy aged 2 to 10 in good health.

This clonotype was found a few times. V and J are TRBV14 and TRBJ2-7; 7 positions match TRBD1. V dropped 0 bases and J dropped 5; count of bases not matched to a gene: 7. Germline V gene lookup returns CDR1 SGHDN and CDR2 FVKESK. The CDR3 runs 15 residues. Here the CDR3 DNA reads TGTGCCAGCAGCCAAGATCCCGACAGGGTCCACGAGCAGTACTTC. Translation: CASSQDPDRVHEQYF.

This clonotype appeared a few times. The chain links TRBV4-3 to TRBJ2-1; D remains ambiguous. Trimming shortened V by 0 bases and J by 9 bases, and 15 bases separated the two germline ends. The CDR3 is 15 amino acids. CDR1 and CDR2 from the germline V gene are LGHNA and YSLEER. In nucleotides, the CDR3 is TGCGCCAGCAGCCAAGATGGGTCAGGCTTTAGTGAGCAGTTCTTC. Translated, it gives CASSQDGSGFSEQFF.

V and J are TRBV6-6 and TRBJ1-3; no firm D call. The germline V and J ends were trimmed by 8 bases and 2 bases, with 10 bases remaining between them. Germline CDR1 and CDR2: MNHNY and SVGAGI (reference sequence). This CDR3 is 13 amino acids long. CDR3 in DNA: TGTGCCAGCTCCGAGAGGCCTGGAAACACCATATATTTT. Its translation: CASSERPGNTIYF.

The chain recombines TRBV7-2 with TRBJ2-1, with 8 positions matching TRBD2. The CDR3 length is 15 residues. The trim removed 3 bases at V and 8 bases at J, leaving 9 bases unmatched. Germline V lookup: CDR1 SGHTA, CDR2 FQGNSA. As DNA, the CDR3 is TGTGCCAGCAGCTTTAACGGGGGGGCCGTCTATGAGCAGTTCTTC. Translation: CASSFNGGAVYEQFF.

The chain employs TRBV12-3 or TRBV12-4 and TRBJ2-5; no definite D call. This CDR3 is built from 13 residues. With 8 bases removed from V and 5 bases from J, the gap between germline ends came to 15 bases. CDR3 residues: CASSPYPRETQYF. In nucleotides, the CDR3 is TGTGCCAGCTCCCCTTACCCCAGGGAGACCCAGTACTTC.

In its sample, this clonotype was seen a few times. CDR3 nucleotides: TGCGCCAGCAGCCCTGGGGCTTCCACGAATGAAAAACTGTTTTTT. Residues: CASSPGASTNEKLFF. This chain uses TRBV5-1 with TRBJ1-4; D might be TRBD1 (5 bases). This CDR3 contains 15 residues. Trimming left V 4 bases short and J 5 bases short, with 15 bases between. CDR1 and CDR2 from the germline V gene are SGHRS and YFSETQ.

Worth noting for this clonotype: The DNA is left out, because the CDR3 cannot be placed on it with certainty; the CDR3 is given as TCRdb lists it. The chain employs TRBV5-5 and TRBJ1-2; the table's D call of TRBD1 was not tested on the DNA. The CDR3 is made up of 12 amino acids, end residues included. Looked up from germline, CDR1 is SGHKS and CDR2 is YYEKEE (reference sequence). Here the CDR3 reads CAGSGQGYGCTF.

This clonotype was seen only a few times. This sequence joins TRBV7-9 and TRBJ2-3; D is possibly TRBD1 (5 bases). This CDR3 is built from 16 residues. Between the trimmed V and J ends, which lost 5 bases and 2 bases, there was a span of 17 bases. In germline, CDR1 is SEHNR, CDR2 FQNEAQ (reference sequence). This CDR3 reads CASSQGVQPITDTQYF. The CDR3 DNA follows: TGTGCCAGCAGCCAGGGTGTACAGCCGATCACAGATACGCAGTATTTT.

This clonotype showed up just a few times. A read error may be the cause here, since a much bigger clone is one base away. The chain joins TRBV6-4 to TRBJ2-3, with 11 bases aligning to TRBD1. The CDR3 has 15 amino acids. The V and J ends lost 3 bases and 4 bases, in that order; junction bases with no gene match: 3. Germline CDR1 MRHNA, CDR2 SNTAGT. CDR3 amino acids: CASSEEGQGADTQYF. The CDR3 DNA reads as TGTGCCAGCAGTGAAGAGGGACAGGGGGCAGATACGCAGTATTTT.

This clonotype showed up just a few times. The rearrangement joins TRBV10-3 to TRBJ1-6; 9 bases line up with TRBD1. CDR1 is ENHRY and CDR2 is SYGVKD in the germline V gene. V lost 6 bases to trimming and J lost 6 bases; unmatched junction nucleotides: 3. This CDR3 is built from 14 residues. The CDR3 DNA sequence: TGTGCCATCAGCCAGGACAGGGGTAATTCACCCCTCCACTTT. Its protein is CAISQDRGNSPLHF.

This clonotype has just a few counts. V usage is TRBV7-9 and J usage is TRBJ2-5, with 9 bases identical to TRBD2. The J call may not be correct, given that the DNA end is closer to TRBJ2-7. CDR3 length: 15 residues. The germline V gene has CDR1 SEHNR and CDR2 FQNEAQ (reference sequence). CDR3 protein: CASSHGGRGSYEQYF. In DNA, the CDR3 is TGTGCCAGCAGCCATGGCGGGAGGGGATCCTACGAGCAGTACTTC.

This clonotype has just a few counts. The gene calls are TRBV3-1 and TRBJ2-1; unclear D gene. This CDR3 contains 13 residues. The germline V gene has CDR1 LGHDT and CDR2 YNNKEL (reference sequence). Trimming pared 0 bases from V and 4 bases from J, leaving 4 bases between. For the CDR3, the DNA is TGTGCCAGCAGCCAAGAAACTTACAATGAGCAGTTCTTC. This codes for CASSQETYNEQFF.

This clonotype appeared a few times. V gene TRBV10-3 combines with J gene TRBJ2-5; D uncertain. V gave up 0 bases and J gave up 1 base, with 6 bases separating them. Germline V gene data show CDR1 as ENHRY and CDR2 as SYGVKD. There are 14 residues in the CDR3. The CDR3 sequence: CAISESRIQETQYF. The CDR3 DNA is TGTGCCATCAGTGAGTCGCGGATCCAAGAGACCCAGTACTTC.

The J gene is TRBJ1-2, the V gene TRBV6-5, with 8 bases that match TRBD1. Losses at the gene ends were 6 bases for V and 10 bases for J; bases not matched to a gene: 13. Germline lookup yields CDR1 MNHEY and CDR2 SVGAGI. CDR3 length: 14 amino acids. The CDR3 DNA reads TGTGCCAGCAGCGCTACCGGACAGGGTATGGACTACACCTTC. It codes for CASSATGQGMDYTF.

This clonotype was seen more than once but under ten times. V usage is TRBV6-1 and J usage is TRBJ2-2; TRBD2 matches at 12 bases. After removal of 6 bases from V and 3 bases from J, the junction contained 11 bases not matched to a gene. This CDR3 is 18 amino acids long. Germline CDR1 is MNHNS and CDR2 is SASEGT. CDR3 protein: CASRTPASGGGDTGELFF. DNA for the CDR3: TGTGCCAGCAGAACCCCTGCTAGCGGGGGGGGAGACACCGGGGAGCTGTTTTTT.

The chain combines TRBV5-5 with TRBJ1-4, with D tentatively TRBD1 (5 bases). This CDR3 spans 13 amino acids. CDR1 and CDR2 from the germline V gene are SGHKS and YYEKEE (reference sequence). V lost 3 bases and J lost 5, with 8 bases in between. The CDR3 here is CASSWGLNEKLFF. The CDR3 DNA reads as TGTGCCAGCAGCTGGGGGTTAAATGAAAAACTGTTTTTT.

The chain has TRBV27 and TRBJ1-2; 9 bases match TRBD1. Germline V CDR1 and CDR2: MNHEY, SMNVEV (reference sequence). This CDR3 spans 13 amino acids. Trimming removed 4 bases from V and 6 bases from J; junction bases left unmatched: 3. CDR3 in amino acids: CASSYRGRHGYTF. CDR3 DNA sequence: TGTGCCAGCAGTTACAGGGGGCGACATGGCTACACCTTC.

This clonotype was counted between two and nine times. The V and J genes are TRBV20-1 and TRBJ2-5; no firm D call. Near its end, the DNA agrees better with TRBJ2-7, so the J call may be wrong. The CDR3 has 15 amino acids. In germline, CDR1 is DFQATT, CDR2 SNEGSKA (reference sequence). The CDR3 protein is CSARDLGMGPYEQYF. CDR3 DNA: TGCAGTGCTAGAGATCTGGGAATGGGTCCTTACGAGCAGTACTTC.

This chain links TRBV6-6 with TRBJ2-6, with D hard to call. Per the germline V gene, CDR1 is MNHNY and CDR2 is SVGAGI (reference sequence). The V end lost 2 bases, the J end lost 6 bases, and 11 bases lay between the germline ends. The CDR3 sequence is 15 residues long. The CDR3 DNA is TGTGCCAGCAGTTACGAGGTACCTGAGGCCAACGTCCTGACTTTC. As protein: CASSYEVPEANVLTF.

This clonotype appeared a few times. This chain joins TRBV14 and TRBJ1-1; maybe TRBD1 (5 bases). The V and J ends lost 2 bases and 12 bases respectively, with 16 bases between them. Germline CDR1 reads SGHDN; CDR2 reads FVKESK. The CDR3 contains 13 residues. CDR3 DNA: TGTGCCAGCAGCCAAATCGGAGGGACGATACCTTTCTTT. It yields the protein CASSQIGGTIPFF.

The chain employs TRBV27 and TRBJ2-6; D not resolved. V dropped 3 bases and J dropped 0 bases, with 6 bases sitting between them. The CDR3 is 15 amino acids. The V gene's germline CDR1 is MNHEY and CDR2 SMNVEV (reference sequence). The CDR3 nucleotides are TGTGCCAGCAGTTTTAAAGGCTCTGGGGCCAACGTCCTGACTTTC. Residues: CASSFKGSGANVLTF.